This TCR beta chain was retrieved from a study of blood T cell repertoires in COVID-19. Authors' methods: Estimation of nucleated cell counts relied on the amplification of reference gene primers. Profiled with immunoSEQ multiplex PCR; TCRdb holds only in-frame clones, not every one. V and J calls and clone size are as listed in that table; D and trimming were resolved from the DNA. The table includes roughly 180,000 clones, roughly 83% detected once. Germline values: CDR1 ENHRY, CDR2 SYGVKD. V lost 7 bases, J lost 0 bases, and 7 bases lay in between. The CDR3 sequence is 13 residues long. Recruits, aged roughly 18 to 100 years, lived in under 25 US areas. Participants were placed into cohorts based on the clinical history they reported. Recovery among Cohort 3 donors was established by two negative PCRs, clearance, or symptom resolution.

The receptor comes from a woman in her sixties or seventies who had recovered from COVID-19. The chain recombines TRBV10-3 with TRBJ1-3; no firm D call. The sample comprised PBMCs or T cells enriched from blood (not recorded which). CDR3 protein: CAIMSGSGNTIYF. The CDR3 DNA reads TGTGCCATCATGTCGGGCTCTGGAAACACCATATATTTT.